This T cell receptor (beta chain) comes out of a study of read filtering for tumor transcriptome and immune sequencing. Background on the study: DNase treatment preceded whole-transcriptome library preparation. Per sample, TCR-region reads ranged about 4 to 10.27 million by IR-seq, roughly 75 to 1,400 by RNA-seq. Whole-study findings and limits: IR-seq captured clonotypes deeper and more reliably than RNA-seq.

Every patient had bone marrow sampled while the disease was active. The CDR3 extends over 19 amino acids. Germline V CDR1 and CDR2: SGHTA, FQGNSA. J lost 6 bases, V lost 4 bases, and 18 bases had no gene match. This clonotype is medium-sized. Its matching antigen is unknown. This library used roughly 400 ng RNA and molecular barcoded adaptors spanning alpha/delta and beta/gamma chains. TCRdb analysed the reads with MiXCR anew, one entry per CDR3 protein. This repertoire shows approximately 58,000 distinct CDR3 sequences, under 25% found once; its top ten account for approximately 18%. The rearrangement joins TRBV7-2 to TRBJ2-1; 10 bases line up with TRBD2. The specimen was a population of CD138-negative cells sorted from bone marrow. The receptor was isolated from a donor aged 40 or older with multiple myeloma. CDR3 amino acids: CASSSSRDWGLAFSNEQFF. The CDR3 DNA reads TGTGCCAGCAGCTCCTCCCGTGACTGGGGACTAGCGTTCTCCAATGAGCAGTTCTTC.